The 6 T cell receptor beta chains presented below share a single source sample, sequenced in a study of patients and donors after allogeneic stem cell transplantation. One entry per CDR3 protein results from TCRdb running MiXCR on the RT-PCR reads. The profile covers 800,000 to 1,000,000 distinct CDR3 sequences, with 15% to 20% appearing a single time and around 6% taken by the ten largest. The specimen sequenced was blood, either unsorted or a sorted T cell fraction (not recorded which). These receptors were obtained from a human donor who was either an allogeneic HSCT recipient or a stem cell or donor lymphocyte infusion donor (not recorded which). It is not recorded whose cells these are; they may come from a transplant donor.

This clonotype has a count of ten or more. The rearrangement links TRBV29-1 to TRBJ2-6; unclear D gene. Germline V lookup: CDR1 SQVTM, CDR2 ANQGSEA. V was shortened by 6 bases and J by 1 base, with 10 bases between the two germline ends. This CDR3 has 14 residues. As DNA, the CDR3 is TGCAGCGTAGCCCCGCGGTCTGGGGCCAACGTCCTGACTTTC. This translates into CSVAPRSGANVLTF. Full variable domain (rest looked up from reference TRBV29-1 and TRBJ2-6): SAVISQKPSRDICQRGTSLTIQCQVDSQVTMMFWYRQQPGQSLTLIATANQGSEATYESGFVIDKFPISRPNLTFSTLTVSNMSPEDSSIYLCSVAPRSGANVLTFGAGSRLTVL.

This chain links TRBV6-5 with TRBJ1-2; 8 bases align to TRBD1. Germline loops: CDR1 MNHEY, CDR2 SVGAGI. The CDR3 spans 12 residues. Trimming at V came to 6 bases and at J to 8 bases, leaving 5 bases not matched to a gene. Here the CDR3 reads CASSMTGVGYTF. The CDR3 coding sequence is TGTGCCAGCAGCATGACAGGGGTGGGCTACACCTTC.

This clonotype was counted only a few times. This chain uses TRBV10-3 with TRBJ1-5; 7 bases fit TRBD1. The CDR3 is 14 residues long. Looked up from germline, CDR1 is ENHRY and CDR2 is SYGVKD. With 10 bases clipped from V and 5 bases from J, the junction kept 11 bases outside the gene matches. CDR3 residues: CATRDSLDDQPQHF. As DNA, the CDR3 is TGTGCCACCCGGGACAGTCTGGACGATCAGCCCCAGCATTTT.

The V call is TRBV27, the J call TRBJ2-7; 9 bases align to TRBD1. This CDR3 is built from 14 residues. The germline V gene has CDR1 MNHEY and CDR2 SMNVEV (reference sequence). The junction had 10 bases not matched to a gene; V was cut back by 7 bases and J by 6 bases. The CDR3 DNA reads TGTGCCAGCAAGGACAGGGGTTCCCTGGGCGAGCAGTACTTC. Translating gives CASKDRGSLGEQYF.

This clonotype was seen only a few times. The chain uses TRBV7-3 and TRBJ1-2; unclear D gene. Germline CDR1 is SGHTA and CDR2 is FQGTGA. V shed 9 bases and J shed 7 bases, with 24 bases lying between them. CDR3 length: 15 amino acids. The CDR3 spells CARAPAEVTESGYTF. As DNA, the CDR3 is TGTGCCAGAGCCCCCGCGGAGGTCACCGAAAGTGGCTACACCTTC.

This clonotype has more than one count but fewer than ten. The chain joins TRBV9 to TRBJ1-1, with 10 bases aligning to TRBD1. This CDR3 is 16 amino acids long. CDR1 is SGDLS, CDR2 YYNGEE, per germline. After removal of 4 bases from V and 6 bases from J, the junction contained 12 bases not matched to a gene. This CDR3 reads CASSLLPGQGPAEAFF. The CDR3 DNA reads TGTGCCAGCAGCCTTTTGCCGGGACAGGGGCCCGCTGAAGCTTTCTTT.